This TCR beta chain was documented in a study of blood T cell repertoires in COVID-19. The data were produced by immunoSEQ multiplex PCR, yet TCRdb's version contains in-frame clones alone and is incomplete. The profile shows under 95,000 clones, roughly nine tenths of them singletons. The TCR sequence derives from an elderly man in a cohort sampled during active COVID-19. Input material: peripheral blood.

The chain's CDR3 is CASSAIRQSSTDTQYF. Written as DNA, the CDR3 is TGTGCCAGCTCCGCCATCAGACAGTCTAGCACAGATACGCAGTATTTT. The chain uses TRBV3-1 (or the pseudogene TRBV3-2) and TRBJ2-3; D possibly corresponds to TRBD1 (5 bases). The V and J ends lost 8 bases and 0 bases respectively, with 18 bases between them. The germline V gene has CDR1 LGHDT and CDR2 YNNKEL (reference sequence). The CDR3 totals 16 residues.